One and the same sample provided the 2 T cell receptor beta chains below, sequenced in a study of CD8 T cells in Susac syndrome. Roughly 0.45 to 1 ug RNA was reverse transcribed with random hexamers. TCRdb processed the immunoSEQ multiplex PCR reads anew with MiXCR; each CDR3 protein has one entry. The sample holds 190,000 or so distinct CDR3 sequences, just under 95% seen once. The specimen was CD4+ T cells from PBMCs. The receptors were gathered from a human donor with multiple sclerosis.

This clonotype came up once. This chain connects TRBV3-1 to TRBJ1-1; no firm D call. In germline, CDR1 is LGHDT, CDR2 YNNKEL (reference sequence). V was shortened by 4 bases and J by 3 bases, with 12 bases between the two germline ends. This CDR3 has 14 amino acids. The CDR3 bases are TGTGCCAGCAGCCCCGGTACCCCGCACACTGAAGCTTTCTTT. It yields the protein CASSPGTPHTEAFF.

The genes are TRBV5-4 and TRBJ2-3; a weak D match, TRBD2 (5 bases). Between the trimmed V and J ends, which lost 0 bases and 10 bases, there was a span of 12 bases. This CDR3 has 13 residues. Germline CDR1 and CDR2: SGHNT and YYREEE (reference sequence). The CDR3 nucleotides read TGTGCCAGCAGCTTGGTATCCCTGAGGGCGCAGTATTTT. As protein: CASSLVSLRAQYF.